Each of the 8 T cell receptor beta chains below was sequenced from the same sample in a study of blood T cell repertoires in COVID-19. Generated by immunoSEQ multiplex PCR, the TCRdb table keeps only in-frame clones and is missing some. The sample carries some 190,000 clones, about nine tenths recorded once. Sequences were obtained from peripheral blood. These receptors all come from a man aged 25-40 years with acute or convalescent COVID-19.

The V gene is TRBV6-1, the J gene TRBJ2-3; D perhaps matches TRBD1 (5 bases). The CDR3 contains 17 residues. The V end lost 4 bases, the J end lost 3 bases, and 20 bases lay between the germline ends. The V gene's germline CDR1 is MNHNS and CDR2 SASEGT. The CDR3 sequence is CASSVGDSLSKTDTQYF. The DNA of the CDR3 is TGTGCCAGCAGTGTAGGGGATTCCCTTTCGAAAACAGATACGCAGTATTTT.

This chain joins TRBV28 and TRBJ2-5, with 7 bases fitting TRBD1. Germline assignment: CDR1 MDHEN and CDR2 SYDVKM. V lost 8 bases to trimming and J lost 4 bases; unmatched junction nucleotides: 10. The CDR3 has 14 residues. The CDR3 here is CASRPGTVRETQYF. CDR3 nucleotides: TGTGCCAGCCGCCCAGGGACAGTACGAGAGACCCAGTACTTC.

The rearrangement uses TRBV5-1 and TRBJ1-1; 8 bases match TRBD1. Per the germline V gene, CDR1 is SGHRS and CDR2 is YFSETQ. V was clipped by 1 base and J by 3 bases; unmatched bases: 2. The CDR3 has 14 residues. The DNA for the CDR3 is TGCGCCAGCAGCTTGACAGGGGGGGACACTGAAGCTTTCTTT. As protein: CASSLTGGDTEAFF.

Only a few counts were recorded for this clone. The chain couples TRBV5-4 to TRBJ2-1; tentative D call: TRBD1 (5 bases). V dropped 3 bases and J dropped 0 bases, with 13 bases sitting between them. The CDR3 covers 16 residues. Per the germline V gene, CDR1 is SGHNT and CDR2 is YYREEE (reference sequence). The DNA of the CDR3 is TGTGCCAGCAGCTCCCCTTTTGACAGCTCCTACAATGAGCAGTTCTTC. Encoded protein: CASSSPFDSSYNEQFF.

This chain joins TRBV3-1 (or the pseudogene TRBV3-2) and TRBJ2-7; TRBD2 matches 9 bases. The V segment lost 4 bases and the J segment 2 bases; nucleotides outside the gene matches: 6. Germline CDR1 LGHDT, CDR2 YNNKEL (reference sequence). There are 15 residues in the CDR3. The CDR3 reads CASSRYERGAYEQYF. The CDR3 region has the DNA TGTGCCAGCAGCCGTTACGAGCGGGGGGCCTACGAGCAGTACTTC.

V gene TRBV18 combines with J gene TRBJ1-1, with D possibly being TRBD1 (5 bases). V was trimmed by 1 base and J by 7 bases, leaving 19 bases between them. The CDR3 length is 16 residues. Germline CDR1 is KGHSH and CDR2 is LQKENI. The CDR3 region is CASSPLGQGGTVEAFF. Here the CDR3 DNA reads TGTGCCAGCTCACCACTAGGCCAGGGAGGTACTGTTGAAGCTTTCTTT.

CDR3 nucleotide sequence: TGTGCTAGTGGTTTGTCAACAGGGTTTGAGCCCCAGCATTTT. Translating it yields CASGLSTGFEPQHF. The chain is built from TRBV12-5 and TRBJ1-5; tentative D call: TRBD1 (6 bases). V lost 2 bases to trimming and J lost 8 bases, with 13 bases between them. CDR1 LGHNT and CDR2 FRNRAP come from the germline V gene. This CDR3 is built from 14 residues. The variable domain in full, with the rest retrieved from reference TRBV12-5 and TRBJ1-5, is DARVTQTPRHKVTEMGQEVTMRCQPILGHNTVFWYRQTMMQGLELLAYFRNRAPLDDSGMPKDRFSAEMPDATLATLKIQPSEPRDSAVYFCASGLSTGFEPQHFGDGTRLSIL.

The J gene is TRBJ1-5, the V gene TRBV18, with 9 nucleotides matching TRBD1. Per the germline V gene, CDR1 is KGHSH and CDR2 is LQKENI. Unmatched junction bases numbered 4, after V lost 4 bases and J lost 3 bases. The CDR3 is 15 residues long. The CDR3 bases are TGTGCCAGCTCACAAGGACAGGGGTACAATCAGCCCCAGCATTTT. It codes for CASSQGQGYNQPQHF.